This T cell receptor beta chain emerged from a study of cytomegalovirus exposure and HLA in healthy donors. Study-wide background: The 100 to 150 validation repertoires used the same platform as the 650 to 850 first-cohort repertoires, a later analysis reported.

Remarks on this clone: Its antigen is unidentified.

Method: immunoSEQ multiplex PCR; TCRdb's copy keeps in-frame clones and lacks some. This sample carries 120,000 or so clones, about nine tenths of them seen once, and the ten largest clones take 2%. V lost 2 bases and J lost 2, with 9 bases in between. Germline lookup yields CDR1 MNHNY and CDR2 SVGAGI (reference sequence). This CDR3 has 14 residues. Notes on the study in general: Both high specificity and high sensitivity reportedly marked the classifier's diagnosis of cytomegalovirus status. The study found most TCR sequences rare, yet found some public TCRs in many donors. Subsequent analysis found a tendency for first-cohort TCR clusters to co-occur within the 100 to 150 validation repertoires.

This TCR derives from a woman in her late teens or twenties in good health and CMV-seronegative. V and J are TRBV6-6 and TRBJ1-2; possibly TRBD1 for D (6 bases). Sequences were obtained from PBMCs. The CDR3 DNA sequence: TGTGCCAGCAGTTACCTCGACAGGAACTATGGCTACACCTTC. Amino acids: CASSYLDRNYGYTF.